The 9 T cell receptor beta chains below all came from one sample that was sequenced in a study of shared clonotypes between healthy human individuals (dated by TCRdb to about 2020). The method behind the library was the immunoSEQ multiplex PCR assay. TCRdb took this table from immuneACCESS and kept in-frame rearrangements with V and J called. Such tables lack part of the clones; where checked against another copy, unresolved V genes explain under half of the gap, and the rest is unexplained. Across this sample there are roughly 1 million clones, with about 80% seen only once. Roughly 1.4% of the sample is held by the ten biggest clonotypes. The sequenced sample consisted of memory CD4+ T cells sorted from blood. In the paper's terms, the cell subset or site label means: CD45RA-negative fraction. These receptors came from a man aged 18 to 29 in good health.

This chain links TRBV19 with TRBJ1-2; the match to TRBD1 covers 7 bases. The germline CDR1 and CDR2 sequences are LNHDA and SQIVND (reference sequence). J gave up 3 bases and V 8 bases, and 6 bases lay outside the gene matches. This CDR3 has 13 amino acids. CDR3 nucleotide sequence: TGTGCCAGTGTCGACAGGGCCCACTATGGCTACACCTTC. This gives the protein CASVDRAHYGYTF.

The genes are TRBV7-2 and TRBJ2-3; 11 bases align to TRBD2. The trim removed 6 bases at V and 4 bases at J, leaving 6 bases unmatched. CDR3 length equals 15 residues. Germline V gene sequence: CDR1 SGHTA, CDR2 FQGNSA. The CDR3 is CASRRSGRDSDTQYF. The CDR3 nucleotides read TGTGCCAGCAGACGTAGCGGGAGGGACTCAGATACGCAGTATTTT.

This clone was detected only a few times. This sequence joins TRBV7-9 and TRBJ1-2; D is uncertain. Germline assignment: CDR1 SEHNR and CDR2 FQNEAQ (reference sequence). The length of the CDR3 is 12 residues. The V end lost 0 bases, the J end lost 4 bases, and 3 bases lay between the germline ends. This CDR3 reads CASSLALYGYTF. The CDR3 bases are TGTGCCAGCAGCTTAGCCCTCTATGGCTACACCTTC.

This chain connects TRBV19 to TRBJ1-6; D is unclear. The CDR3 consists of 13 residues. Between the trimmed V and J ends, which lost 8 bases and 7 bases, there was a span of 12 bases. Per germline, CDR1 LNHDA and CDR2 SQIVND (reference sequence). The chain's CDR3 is CASSVGENSPLHF. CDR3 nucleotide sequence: TGTGCCAGTTCGGTCGGGGAAAATTCACCCCTCCACTTT.

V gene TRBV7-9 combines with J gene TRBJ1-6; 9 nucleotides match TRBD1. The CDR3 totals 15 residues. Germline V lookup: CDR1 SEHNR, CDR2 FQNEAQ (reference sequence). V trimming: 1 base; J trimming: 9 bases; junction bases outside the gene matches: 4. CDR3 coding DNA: TGTGCCAGCAGCTTAGTAGGGACAGGGTCTTCACCCCTCCACTTT. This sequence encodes CASSLVGTGSSPLHF.

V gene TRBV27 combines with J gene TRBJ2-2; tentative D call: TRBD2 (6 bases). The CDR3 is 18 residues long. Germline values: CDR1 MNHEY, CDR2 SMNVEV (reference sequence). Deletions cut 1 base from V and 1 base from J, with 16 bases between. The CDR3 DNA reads TGTGCCAGCAGTTTATGGGGTAGCGGATCGAAGAACACCGGGGAGCTGTTTTTT. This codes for CASSLWGSGSKNTGELFF.

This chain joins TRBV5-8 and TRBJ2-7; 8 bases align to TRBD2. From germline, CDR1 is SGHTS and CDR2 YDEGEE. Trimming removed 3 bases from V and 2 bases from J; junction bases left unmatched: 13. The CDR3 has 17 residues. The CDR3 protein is CASSSTPFSGITYEQYF. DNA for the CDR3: TGTGCCAGCAGCTCCACCCCCTTTAGCGGGATTACCTACGAGCAGTACTTC. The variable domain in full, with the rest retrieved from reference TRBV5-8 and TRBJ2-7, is EAGVTQSPTHLIKTRGQQATLRCSPISGHTSVYWYQQALGLGLQFLLWYDEGEERNRGNFPPRFSGRQFPNYSSELNVNALELEDSALYLCASSSTPFSGITYEQYFGPGTRLTVT.

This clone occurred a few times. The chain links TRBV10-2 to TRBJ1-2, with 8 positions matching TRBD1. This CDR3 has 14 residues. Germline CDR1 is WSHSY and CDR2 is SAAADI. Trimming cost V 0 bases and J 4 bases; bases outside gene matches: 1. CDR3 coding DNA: TGCGCCAGCAGTGAGTCGGGACAGGTCTATGGCTACACCTTC. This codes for CASSESGQVYGYTF.

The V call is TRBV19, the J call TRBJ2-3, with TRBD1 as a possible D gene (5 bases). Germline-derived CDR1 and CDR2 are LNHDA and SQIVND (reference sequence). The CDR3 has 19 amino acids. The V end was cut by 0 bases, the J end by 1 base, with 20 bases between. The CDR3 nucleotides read TGTGCCAGTAGTATAGATCTCTATGCAGGGAAACGTGGCACAGATACGCAGTATTTT. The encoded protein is CASSIDLYAGKRGTDTQYF.